This T cell receptor beta chain was captured by sequencing in a study of cytomegalovirus exposure and HLA in healthy donors. Study outcomes and limitations: Presence/absence results assume similar sequencing depth per donor, which may not hold. Investigators reported 164 TCR beta chains as tied to cytomegalovirus.

In regard to this clone: Antigen: not known.

CDR3 length equals 15 residues. The germline CDR1 and CDR2 sequences are SGHRS and YFSETQ. The V end was cut by 4 bases, the J end by 5 bases, with 18 bases between. The primer mix had 60 Vbeta and 13 Jbeta primers. The repertoire was sequenced with immunoSEQ multiplex PCR; TCRdb's copy has only in-frame clones and lacks some. Among 160,000 or so clones listed, roughly 80% were seen once. The specimen sequenced was PBMCs. The TCR comes from a man between 18 and 29 years old in good health and CMV-seronegative. The chain has TRBV5-1 and TRBJ1-2, with D perhaps matching TRBD1 (5 bases). CDR3 region: CASSPGEGYGYGYTF. The CDR3 DNA reads TGCGCCAGCAGCCCGGGGGAGGGCTATGGATATGGCTACACCTTC.